This T cell receptor (beta chain) was documented in a study of T cell responses to AZD1222 COVID-19 vaccine. Measured with immunoSEQ multiplex PCR; TCRdb has only the in-frame clones, and not every one. The sample has 200,000 to 250,000 clones, 94% seen once. Germline V gene data show CDR1 as LNHDA and CDR2 as SQIVND (reference sequence). V lost 5 bases to trimming and J lost 9 bases; unmatched junction nucleotides: 4. This CDR3 contains 12 residues. The specimen comprised peripheral blood, sampled 28 days after the second dose of the MenACWY control vaccine. This rearrangement joins TRBV19 to TRBJ2-1; 7 bases align to TRBD1. The receptor was derived from an adult who received the MenACWY meningococcal vaccine as a control. The CDR3 spells CASSLTGVEQFF. CDR3 DNA sequence: TGTGCCAGTAGTCTTACAGGGGTTGAGCAGTTCTTC.